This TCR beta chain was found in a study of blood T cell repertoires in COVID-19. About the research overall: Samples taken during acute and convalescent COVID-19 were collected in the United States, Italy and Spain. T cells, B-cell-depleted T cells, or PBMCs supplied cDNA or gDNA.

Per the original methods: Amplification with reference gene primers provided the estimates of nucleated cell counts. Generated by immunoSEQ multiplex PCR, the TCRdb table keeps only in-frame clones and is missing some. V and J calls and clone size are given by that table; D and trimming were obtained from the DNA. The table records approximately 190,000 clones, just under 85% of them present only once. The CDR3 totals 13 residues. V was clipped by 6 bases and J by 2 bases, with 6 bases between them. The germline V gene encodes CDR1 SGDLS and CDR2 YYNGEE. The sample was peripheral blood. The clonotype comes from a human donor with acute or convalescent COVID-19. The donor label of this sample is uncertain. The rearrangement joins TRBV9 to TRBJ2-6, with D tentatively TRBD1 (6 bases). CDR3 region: CASNRAGANVLTF. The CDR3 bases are TGTGCCAGCAACAGGGCTGGGGCCAACGTCCTGACTTTC.